This T cell receptor beta chain was obtained from a study of spatial heterogeneity in lung cancer. The CDR3 has 15 amino acids. Unmatched junction bases numbered 3, after V lost 5 bases and J lost 1 base. Germline V gene sequence: CDR1 SGHRS, CDR2 YFSETQ. A single record per CDR3 protein comes from TCRdb applying MiXCR to the 5' RACE reads. The sample consists of around 20,000 distinct CDR3 sequences, about a fifth of them appearing once. Time point described: sample taken at primary tumor resection. Unsorted tumor, nontumor lung tissue or cryopreserved PBMC supplied the whole RNA. This rearrangement joins TRBV5-1 to TRBJ2-2; the match to TRBD1 covers 9 bases. This clonotype was obtained from a male donor with early-stage non-small cell lung cancer. Here the sequenced sample was PBMCs, taken at surgery. The CDR3 DNA sequence: TGCGCCAGCAGTAGGGACAGGGTGAACACCGGGGAGCTGTTTTTT. Translation gives CASSRDRVNTGELFF.